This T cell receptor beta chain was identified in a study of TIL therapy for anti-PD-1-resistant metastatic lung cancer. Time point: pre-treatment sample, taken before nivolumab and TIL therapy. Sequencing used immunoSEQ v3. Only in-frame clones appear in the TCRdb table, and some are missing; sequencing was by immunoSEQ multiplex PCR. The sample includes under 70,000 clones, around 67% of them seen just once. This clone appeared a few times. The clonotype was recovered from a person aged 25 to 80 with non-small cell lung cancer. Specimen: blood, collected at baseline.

This CDR3 reads CASSHKDVSGQPQHF. In DNA form, the CDR3 reads TGTGCCAGCAGCCATAAGGATGTTTCGGGACAGCCCCAGCATTTT. The V and J genes are TRBV14 and TRBJ1-5; no definite D call. Germline CDR1 and CDR2: SGHDN and FVKESK. Between the trimmed V and J ends, which lost 3 bases and 7 bases, there was a span of 16 bases. CDR3 length equals 15 residues.